This T cell receptor (beta chain) was sequenced during a study of T cells in Graves' hyperthyroidism and ophthalmopathy (dated by TCRdb to the late 2010s). About the study as a whole: Peripheral blood was sampled at the time of initial diagnosis, prior to any treatment. The paper reports TCR Vbeta CDR3 sequencing of 135 peripheral blood samples: approximately 41 ophthalmopathy, around 80 hyperthyroidism and approximately 17 progressor patients. Thyroid tissue and blood T-cell repertoires from six Graves' hyperthyroidism patients were also compared in the study. After blood sampling, hyperthyroidism patients were treated with methimazole at a starting dose of 30 mg daily, and ophthalmopathy patients were treated with high-dose intravenous methylprednisolone. The roughly 100 discovery patients were randomly split 7:3 into training and test sets. TCR V-J signatures able to tell the groups apart were searched for in a discovery cohort of 100 patients, of whom more than 40 had Graves' ophthalmopathy and roughly 57 had stable Graves' hyperthyroidism. Prospective prediction of ophthalmopathy was tested in an independent validation cohort consisting of some 18 hyperthyroidism patients and 15 to 17 patients who later progressed to ophthalmopathy. General findings and caveats noted by the study authors: In validation, the model predicted progression to ophthalmopathy a median of roughly six months before onset, with about 70% sensitivity and almost 75% specificity. Most expanded thyroid clonotypes (frequency above 0.001) were also detected in blood, a finding suggesting that blood repertoires may reflect thyroid immune responses. In cross-validation, a model built on a 13 V-J signature told ophthalmopathy apart from stable hyperthyroidism with 85% to 90% sensitivity and around 84% specificity, and in testing the same model reached 80%/75%. Sample size was not statistically predetermined, and blinding of investigators to group allocation was not performed.

Amplification of TCR beta CDR3 regions was carried out from RNA transcripts. A first-round RT-PCR of the TCR CDR3 used the HTBI primer set with the Qiagen OneStep RT-PCR kit. Libraries were constructed in a second round of multiplex PCR, after which size selection and purification were carried out. Paired-end sequencing of the libraries was performed with 100 bp reads on an Illumina HiSeq2000. On the study's bioinformatics: SOAPnuke was used to process the raw data, removing reads that contained adapters or uncalled bases, had a mean Phred below 15, or lacked an exact match to the constant primer or identifier. High-quality paired reads were merged using COPE v1.2.5, and each unique nucleotide sequence was defined as a clonotype. MiTCR v1.1 was used to align clonotypes to the IMGT TRBV, TRBD and TRBJ reference segments. The analysis included only V-J combinations with a frequency above 0.0001, which together covered around 99% of the repertoires. A TCS score was defined as the ratio of F50 (clonal expansion) to E x V (chaos), with BLOSUM62-based TCRdist applied between CDR3 peptides within each V-J. Welch's t-statistics and random forest reduced 514 V-J features to 10 to 15, which were used in a naive Bayes classifier (R e1071). TCRdb reprocessed the public reads (quality trimming at Q25 with fastp, clone calling with MiXCR) and kept in-frame beta chains. When rows share a CDR3 protein, they turn into one entry using the most common DNA and genes. Here the V and J calls rest on TCRdb's processing, not on the authors' analysis. Across this sample there are roughly 660,000 distinct CDR3 sequences, with approximately 15% seen only once. The top ten hold roughly 15% of the sample.

A single count supports this clonotype. The clone's antigen remains unknown. Qualities for individual bases were not recorded, and no much larger clone is one base off. Evidence from one read is weak. Stable Graves' hyperthyroidism was defined as the absence of progression to ophthalmopathy over 18 months of follow-up. Hyperthyroidism patients were newly diagnosed, with disease duration under 2 months, and aged 18 to 65 years. Exclusion was applied to patients with uncontrolled infections, other autoimmune diseases, pregnancy or lactation. Diagnoses relied on clinical symptoms, serum thyroxine and TRAb, thyroid ultrasound and orbital computed tomography. PBMCs were isolated from approximately 10 ml of fresh peripheral blood by Ficoll-Paque density gradient centrifugation. Total RNA was extracted with Trizol reagent, and quality was checked on an Agilent 2100 Bioanalyzer. V is clipped by 4 bases and J by 3 bases, and the sequence between their germline boundaries is 12 bases long. The CDR3 covers 14 residues, taking in both the cysteine and the phenylalanine. The retained sequence is limited to the CDR3, 42 bases, with the frame set at the first base. CDR1 and CDR2, per the germline V gene, are SGHTA and FQGTGA.

This clonotype was sampled from a man over 45 with Graves' hyperthyroidism. The rearranged chain carries TRBV7-3 and TRBJ1-1; the D gene is perhaps TRBD1, from 6 matching bases. The specimen was blood. CDR3 protein: CASSSYAGDTEAFF. The DNA is as follows: TGTGCCAGCAGCTCATACGCAGGGGACACTGAAGCTTTCTTT.